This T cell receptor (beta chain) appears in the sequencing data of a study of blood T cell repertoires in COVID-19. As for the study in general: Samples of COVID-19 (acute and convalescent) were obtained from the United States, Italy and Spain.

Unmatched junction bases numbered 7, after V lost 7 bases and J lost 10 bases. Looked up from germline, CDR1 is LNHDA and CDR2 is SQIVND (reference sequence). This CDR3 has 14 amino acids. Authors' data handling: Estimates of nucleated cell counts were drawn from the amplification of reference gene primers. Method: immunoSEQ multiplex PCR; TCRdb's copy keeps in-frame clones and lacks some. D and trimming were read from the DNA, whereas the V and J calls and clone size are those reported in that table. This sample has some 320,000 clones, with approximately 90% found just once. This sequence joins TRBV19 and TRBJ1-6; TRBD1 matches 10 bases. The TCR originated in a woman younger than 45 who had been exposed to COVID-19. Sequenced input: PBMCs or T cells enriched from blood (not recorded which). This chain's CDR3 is CASTTTGGASPLHF. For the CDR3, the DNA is TGTGCCAGTACCACGACAGGGGGCGCCTCACCCCTCCACTTT.